This T cell receptor (beta chain) was sequenced for a study of control samples from healthy donors and cancer patients. Measured with immunoSEQ multiplex PCR; TCRdb has only the in-frame clones, and not every one. Of 95,000 to 150,000 clones in the sample, approximately 91% were seen once. This clone came up once. This TCR came from a woman younger than 35 in good health. Material for sequencing was blood.

CDR3 in DNA: TGTGCCAGCAGCTTAGCTGGAAACAATGAGCAGTTCTTC. This codes for CASSLAGNNEQFF. The gene calls are TRBV7-6 and TRBJ2-1, with no clear D. This CDR3 spans 13 amino acids. Germline lookup yields CDR1 SGHVS and CDR2 FNYEAQ. Trimming cost V 0 bases and J 5 bases, with 5 bases left between them.